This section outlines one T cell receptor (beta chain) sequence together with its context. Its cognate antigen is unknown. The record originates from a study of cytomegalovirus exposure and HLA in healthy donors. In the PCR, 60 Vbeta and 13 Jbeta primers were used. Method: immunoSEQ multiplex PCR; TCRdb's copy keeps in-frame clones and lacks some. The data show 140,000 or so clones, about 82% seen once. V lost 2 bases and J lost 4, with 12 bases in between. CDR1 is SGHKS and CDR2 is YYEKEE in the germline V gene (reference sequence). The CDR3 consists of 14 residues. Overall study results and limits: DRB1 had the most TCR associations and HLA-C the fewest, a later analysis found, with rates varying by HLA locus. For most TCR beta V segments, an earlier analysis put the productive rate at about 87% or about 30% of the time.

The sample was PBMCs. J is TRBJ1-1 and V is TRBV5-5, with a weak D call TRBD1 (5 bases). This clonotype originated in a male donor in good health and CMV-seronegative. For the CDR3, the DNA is TGTGCCAGCAGCTTTGACGGGGGGGGCACTGAAGCTTTCTTT. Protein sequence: CASSFDGGGTEAFF.